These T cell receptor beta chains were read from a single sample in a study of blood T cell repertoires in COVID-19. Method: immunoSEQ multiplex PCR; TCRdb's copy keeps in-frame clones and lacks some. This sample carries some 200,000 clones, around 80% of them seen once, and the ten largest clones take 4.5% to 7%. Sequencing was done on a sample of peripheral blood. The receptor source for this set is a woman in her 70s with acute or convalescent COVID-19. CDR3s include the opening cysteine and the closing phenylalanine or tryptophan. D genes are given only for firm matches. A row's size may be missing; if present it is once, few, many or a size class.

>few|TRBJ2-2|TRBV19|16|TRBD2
TGTGCCAGTAGTTCTTTAGCGGGAGAGAACACCGGGGAGCTGTTTTTT
CASSSLAGENTGELFF
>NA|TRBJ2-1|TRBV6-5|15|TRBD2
TGTGCCAGCAGTCCGGGACTAGCGGGTTACAATGAGCAGTTCTTC
CASSPGLAGYNEQFF
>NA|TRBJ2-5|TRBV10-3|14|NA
TGTGCCATCAGCCGAACAGAGTACCAAGAGACCCAGTACTTC
CAISRTEYQETQYF
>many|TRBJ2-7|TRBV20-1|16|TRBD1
TGCAGTGCTAGTGGGACAGGGGCCATCAGCTCCTACGAGCAGTACTTC
CSASGTGAISSYEQYF
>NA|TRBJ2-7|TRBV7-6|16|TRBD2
TGTGCCAGCAGCTTCGGACTAGCGGGAGTAACGGGGGAGCAGTACTTC
CASSFGLAGVTGEQYF
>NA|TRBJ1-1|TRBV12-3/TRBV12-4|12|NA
TGTGCCAGCAGTTTTATAGGAGGTGAAGCTTTCTTT
CASSFIGGEAFF
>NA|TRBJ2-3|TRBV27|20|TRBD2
TGTGCCAGCAGTTTATCACCGGGACTAGCGGGAGCCTATAGCACAGATACGCAGTATTTT
CASSLSPGLAGAYSTDTQYF
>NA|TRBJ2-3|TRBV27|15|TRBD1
TGTGCCAGCACCTGGGGGACAGGGAGCACAGATACGCAGTATTTT
CASTWGTGSTDTQYF
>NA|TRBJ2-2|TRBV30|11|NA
TGTGCCTGGAGTGTTCAGGGGGAGCTGTTTTTT
CAWSVQGELFF
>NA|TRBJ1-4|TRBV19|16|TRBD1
TGTGCCAGTAAGGGCAGGGGGGTCCTTGGTGATGAAAAACTGTTTTTT
CASKGRGVLGDEKLFF
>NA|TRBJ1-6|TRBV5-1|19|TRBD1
TGCGCCAGCAGCTTGGATACCCCTGACAGGGGGCGTTCTAATTCACCCCTCCACTTT
CASSLDTPDRGRSNSPLHF
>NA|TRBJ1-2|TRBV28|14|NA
TGTGCCAGCAGTTCAGACAGGCTCATCTATGGCTACACCTTC
CASSSDRLIYGYTF
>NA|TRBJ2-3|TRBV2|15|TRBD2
TGTGCCAGCAGTGTGGGACTAGCGGGAGCTCAAACGCAGTATTTT
CASSVGLAGAQTQYF
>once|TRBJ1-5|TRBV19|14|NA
TGTGCCAGTAGTGGATCCAACAGGAATCAGCCCCAGCATTTT
CASSGSNRNQPQHF
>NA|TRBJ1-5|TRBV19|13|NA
TGTGCCAGTAGTACTGTTAGCAATCAGCCCCAGCATTTT
CASSTVSNQPQHF
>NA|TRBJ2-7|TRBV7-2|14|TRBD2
TGTGCCAGCAGGACTAGCGGGAGAGTAAACGAGCAGTACTTC
CASRTSGRVNEQYF
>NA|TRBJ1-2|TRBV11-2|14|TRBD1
TGTGCCAGCAGCTTACCCGCAGGGGGTAGTGGCTACACCTTC
CASSLPAGGSGYTF
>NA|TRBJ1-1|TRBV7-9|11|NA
TGTGCCAGCAGCCCAGGGTCTGAAGCTTTCTTT
CASSPGSEAFF
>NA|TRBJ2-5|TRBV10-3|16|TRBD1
TGTGCCATCAGTGAACCGGACAGGGGGCTTCAAGAGACCCAGTACTTC
CAISEPDRGLQETQYF
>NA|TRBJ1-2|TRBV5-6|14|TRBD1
TGTGCCAGCAGCCCCGACAGGGCTCCCTATGGCTACACCTTC
CASSPDRAPYGYTF
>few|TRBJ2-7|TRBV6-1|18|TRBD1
TGTGCCAGCAGTGAAGATGGTCTTGGTACAGGGGGTTTTAACGAGCAGTACTTC
CASSEDGLGTGGFNEQYF
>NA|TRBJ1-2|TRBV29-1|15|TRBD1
TGCAGCGTCGGACCCGGGACAGGGGTGAGCTATGGCTACACCTTC
CSVGPGTGVSYGYTF
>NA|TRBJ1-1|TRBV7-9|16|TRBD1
TGTGCCAGCAGCTTAAGGCCGTACAGGGGCAGCACTGAAGCTTTCTTT
CASSLRPYRGSTEAFF
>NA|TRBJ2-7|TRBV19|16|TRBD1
TGTGCCAGTAGTATCCGGACAGGGGCAAGCTCCTACGAGCAGTACTTC
CASSIRTGASSYEQYF
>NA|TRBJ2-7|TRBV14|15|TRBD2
TGTGCCAGCAGCCAAGATGTGCTAGCGGTTTACGAGCAGTACTTC
CASSQDVLAVYEQYF
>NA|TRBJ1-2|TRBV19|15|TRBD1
TGTGCCAGTAGTATCTGGACAGGGGGAGCCTATGGCTACACCTTC
CASSIWTGGAYGYTF
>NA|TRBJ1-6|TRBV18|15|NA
TGTGCCAGCTCACCAACGACAGGAGAGGATTCACCCCTCCACTTT
CASSPTTGEDSPLHF